Below, 30 T cell receptor beta chains from the same sample are listed, as sequenced in a study of Tregs in tolerant kidney transplant recipients. Measured with immunoSEQ multiplex PCR; TCRdb has only the in-frame clones, and not every one. This table has tens of thousands of clones, more than 70% appearing once. The sample taken for sequencing was CD4+ T cells from blood. The receptor set was obtained from a human donor in good health.

The chain employs TRBV11-3 and TRBJ2-7; 7 nucleotides match TRBD1. This CDR3 is 12 amino acids long. The V gene's germline CDR1 is SGHNT and CDR2 YENEEA. V dropped 5 bases and J dropped 5; count of bases not matched to a gene: 3. The CDR3 DNA sequence: TGTGCCAGCAGCCCGGGACAGAACGAGCAGTACTTC. It is translated as CASSPGQNEQYF.

The rearrangement uses TRBV6-6 and TRBJ2-1, with TRBD1 identical over 9 bases. The CDR3 is made up of 15 amino acids. The germline V gene has CDR1 MNHNY and CDR2 SVGAGI (reference sequence). The V gene end was trimmed by 2 bases and the J gene end by 7 bases; junction bases not matched to a gene: 6. In DNA form, the CDR3 reads TGTGCCAGCAGTTACAAGGGACAGGGTTGGAATGAGCAGTTCTTC. Translated, it gives CASSYKGQGWNEQFF.

On this clone itself: At one of its ends the junction is not consistent with the germline gene, which may arise from a read error. The J gene is TRBJ1-1, the V gene TRBV6-1; no definite D call. This CDR3 spans 13 amino acids. Per germline, CDR1 MNHNS and CDR2 SASEGT. The CDR3 loop is CASRESANSEAFF. In DNA, the CDR3 is TGTGCCAGCAGGGAGTCCGCGAACAGTGAAGCTTTCTTT.

This sequence joins TRBV19 and TRBJ2-7; D is perhaps TRBD1 (6 bases). Germline V gives CDR1 LNHDA, CDR2 SQIVND (reference sequence). V lost 5 bases, J lost 6 bases, and 8 bases lay in between. The CDR3 contains 11 residues. CDR3: CASSQGSEQYF. CDR3 DNA: TGTGCCAGTAGTCAGGGGAGCGAGCAGTACTTC.

This clone was counted only a few times. This chain links TRBV7-3 with TRBJ2-6; tentatively, D is TRBD2 (6 bases). The CDR3 loop spans 16 amino acids. Germline V CDR1 and CDR2: SGHTA, FQGTGA. V lost 3 bases and J lost 0, with 9 bases in between. In DNA, the CDR3 is TGTGCCAGCAGCTTTCCCGGGAGCTCTGGGGCCAACGTCCTGACTTTC. Translating it yields CASSFPGSSGANVLTF.

This chain uses TRBV5-1 with TRBJ2-3; D gene unclear. The CDR3 extends over 14 amino acids. Germline V gene lookup returns CDR1 SGHRS and CDR2 YFSETQ. Trimming pared 3 bases from V and 2 bases from J, leaving 10 bases between. CDR3: CASSSRVPTDTQYF. CDR3 DNA: TGCGCCAGCAGCTCCCGGGTGCCCACAGATACGCAGTATTTT.

The chain couples TRBV18 to TRBJ2-7; 11 bases align to TRBD2. Germline CDR1 reads KGHSH; CDR2 reads LQKENI. Trimming removed 2 bases from V and 6 bases from J; junction bases left unmatched: 9. The CDR3 runs to 16 residues. CDR3 region: CASSPVASGGPGEQYF. For the CDR3, the DNA is TGTGCCAGCTCACCAGTGGCTAGCGGGGGGCCAGGCGAGCAGTACTTC.

The chain has TRBV7-3 and TRBJ2-5; a weak D match, TRBD2 (5 bases). The V gene lost 2 bases and the J gene lost 5 bases, with 12 bases spanning the gap. CDR3 length: 14 amino acids. Germline CDR1 and CDR2: SGHTA and FQGTGA. In DNA form, the CDR3 reads TGTGCCAGCAGCTTATCACGGGATGAGGAGACCCAGTACTTC. It yields the protein CASSLSRDEETQYF.

The chain links TRBV18 to TRBJ1-1; unclear D gene. This CDR3 has 15 residues. Looked up from germline, CDR1 is KGHSH and CDR2 is LQKENI. V dropped 3 bases and J dropped 5 bases, with 16 bases sitting between them. CDR3: CASSPITRGGTEAFF. The CDR3 region has the DNA TGTGCCAGCTCACCCATTACTCGGGGAGGGACTGAAGCTTTCTTT.

This clone was counted only a few times. V usage is TRBV4-3 and J usage is TRBJ1-2, with TRBD1 identical over 9 bases. V dropped 4 bases and J dropped 5; count of bases not matched to a gene: 11. This CDR3 is built from 16 residues. Germline CDR1 reads LGHNA; CDR2 reads YSLEER. CDR3 bases: TGCGCCAGCAGCCGGTCGATGACAGGGGGATCATATGGCTACACCTTC. This sequence encodes CASSRSMTGGSYGYTF.

The V call is TRBV18, the J call TRBJ1-4, with D possibly TRBD1 on 6 matching bases. Germline-derived CDR1 and CDR2 are KGHSH and LQKENI. This CDR3 contains 15 residues. The germline V and J ends were trimmed by 3 bases and 0 bases, with 8 bases remaining between them. CDR3 in DNA: TGTGCCAGCTCACCCGCAGGGGCAACTAATGAAAAACTGTTTTTT. Translating it yields CASSPAGATNEKLFF.

The chain has TRBV4-2 and TRBJ1-6; 7 bases align to TRBD1. CDR1 LGHNA and CDR2 YNFKEQ come from the germline V gene. V lost 0 bases to trimming and J lost 7 bases; unmatched junction nucleotides: 9. This CDR3 comprises 17 residues. The CDR3 loop is CASSQDEGTVTNSPLHF. CDR3 coding DNA: TGTGCCAGCAGCCAAGATGAGGGGACAGTGACAAATTCACCCCTCCACTTT.

The chain has TRBV5-1 and TRBJ2-5, with TRBD2 matching over 11 bases. This CDR3 comprises 17 residues. V dropped 4 bases and J dropped 5; count of bases not matched to a gene: 13. The germline CDR1 and CDR2 sequences are SGHRS and YFSETQ. CDR3 amino acids: CASSPRVIAGGLETQYF. CDR3 nucleotides: TGCGCCAGCAGCCCCCGTGTAATAGCGGGGGGGCTTGAGACCCAGTACTTC.

This clone was counted between two and nine times. The chain uses TRBV27 and TRBJ2-1; 9 bases agree with TRBD2. From germline, CDR1 is MNHEY and CDR2 SMNVEV (reference sequence). V trimming: 5 bases; J trimming: 10 bases; junction bases outside the gene matches: 18. The CDR3 has 17 amino acids. The CDR3 region has the DNA TGTGCCAGCAGTCGCCAAGGACTAGCGCTAACCCACCGAGAGCAGTTCTTC. It is translated as CASSRQGLALTHREQFF.

V is TRBV6-5 and J is TRBJ2-3, with 11 bases aligning to TRBD1. The germline CDR1 and CDR2 sequences are MNHEY and SVGAGI. J was trimmed by 5 bases and V by 2 bases; bases with no gene match: 3. The CDR3 totals 15 residues. The CDR3 bases are TGTGCCAGCAGTTACAGGGACAGGGGGAGAGATACGCAGTATTTT. This sequence encodes CASSYRDRGRDTQYF.

Concerning this clone: This may stem from a read error, because a much larger clone lies one nucleotide away. This sample includes further DNA sequences coding for the same CDR3. The V call is TRBV7-9, the J call TRBJ1-1; 8 nucleotides align to TRBD1. The CDR3 extends over 13 amino acids. The trim removed 4 bases at V and 4 bases at J, leaving 2 bases unmatched. Germline V gives CDR1 SEHNR, CDR2 FQNEAQ (reference sequence). CDR3 region: CASSSGQGTEAFF. The CDR3 coding sequence is TGTGCCAGCAGCTCCGGACAGGGCACTGAAGCTTTCTTT.

This clone was recorded only once. The chain carries TRBV27 and TRBJ2-1, with D possibly being TRBD1 (6 bases). V shed 9 bases and J shed 1 base, with 19 bases lying between them. Germline lookup yields CDR1 MNHEY and CDR2 SMNVEV (reference sequence). This CDR3 has 16 residues. DNA of the CDR3: TGTGCCAGACCCGAACCGGGGCAGGGGTCCTACAATGAGCAGTTCTTC. It encodes CARPEPGQGSYNEQFF.

This chain uses TRBV19 with TRBJ1-5, with D possibly matching TRBD1 (5 bases). With 3 bases removed from V and 7 bases from J, the gap between germline ends came to 16 bases. Germline CDR1 is LNHDA and CDR2 is SQIVND (reference sequence). The CDR3 sequence is 15 residues long. The CDR3 protein is CASSIWGKLEQPQHF. CDR3 DNA sequence: TGTGCCAGTAGTATTTGGGGGAAGCTAGAACAGCCCCAGCATTTT. The variable domain in full, with the rest retrieved from reference TRBV19 and TRBJ1-5, is DGGITQSPKYLFRKEGQNVTLSCEQNLNHDAMYWYRQDPGQGLRLIYYSQIVNDFQKGDIAEGYSVSREKKESFPLTVTSAQKNPTAFYLCASSIWGKLEQPQHFGDGTRLSIL.

This clone was seen only once. The rearrangement joins TRBV30 to TRBJ1-6; no definite D call. Germline values: CDR1 GTSNPN, CDR2 SVGIG (reference sequence). V was clipped by 0 bases and J by 0 bases, with 12 bases between them. This CDR3 has 17 amino acids. CDR3 amino acids: CAWSVPARSSYNSPLHF. The CDR3 DNA is TGTGCCTGGAGTGTGCCGGCCAGGAGCTCCTATAATTCACCCCTCCACTTT.

This chain links TRBV7-3 with TRBJ1-1, with D tentatively TRBD1 (5 bases). This CDR3 has 15 amino acids. From germline, CDR1 is SGHTA and CDR2 FQGTGA. Trimming took 5 bases from V and 1 from J, leaving 14 bases between them. The CDR3 DNA reads TGTGCCAGCAGCCCTGAGGGGCCAGCGAACACTGAAGCTTTCTTT. This sequence encodes CASSPEGPANTEAFF.

This chain uses TRBV27 with TRBJ2-3, with D unresolved. V dropped 6 bases and J dropped 7 bases, with 14 bases sitting between them. Germline lookup yields CDR1 MNHEY and CDR2 SMNVEV (reference sequence). The CDR3 extends over 13 amino acids. Written as DNA, the CDR3 is TGTGCCAGCAGCCCTGCAACACGATATACGCAGTATTTT. This gives the protein CASSPATRYTQYF.

This rearrangement joins TRBV11-3 to TRBJ2-7; D tentatively reads TRBD1 or TRBD2 (5 bases each). CDR3 length: 13 amino acids. Trimming took off 2 bases at V and 6 bases at J, with 11 bases between the two ends. Germline V CDR1 and CDR2: SGHNT, YENEEA. CDR3: CASSLSQRGEQYF. The CDR3 DNA sequence: TGTGCCAGCAGCTTATCCCAGAGGGGCGAGCAGTACTTC.

This chain joins TRBV15 and TRBJ2-2; D is possibly TRBD2 (6 bases). The CDR3 length is 17 residues. The V end lost 1 base, the J end lost 4 bases, and 16 bases lay between the germline ends. Germline-derived CDR1 and CDR2 are LNHNV and YYDKDF (reference sequence). The CDR3 spells CATSRGAFLATTGELFF. The CDR3 DNA follows: TGTGCCACCAGCAGAGGCGCCTTCCTAGCGACCACCGGGGAGCTGTTTTTT.

The chain carries TRBV19 and TRBJ1-1; 8 nucleotides agree with TRBD1. V was clipped by 5 bases and J by 0 bases; unmatched bases: 8. Germline V lookup: CDR1 LNHDA, CDR2 SQIVND (reference sequence). This CDR3 has 16 amino acids. Here the CDR3 DNA reads TGTGCCAGTAGTCTACCGACAGGGGTGATGAACACTGAAGCTTTCTTT. Translated: CASSLPTGVMNTEAFF.

This clone was counted once. This chain links TRBV14 with TRBJ2-1, with D perhaps matching TRBD2 (5 bases). Looked up from germline, CDR1 is SGHDN and CDR2 is FVKESK. The CDR3 is 12 residues long. The V end lost 3 bases, the J end lost 8 bases, and 8 bases lay between the germline ends. CDR3 sequence (DNA): TGTGCCAGCAGCCAGGGGAGTTATGAGCAGTTCTTC. This sequence encodes CASSQGSYEQFF. The full variable domain, with the rest looked up from reference TRBV14 and TRBJ2-1, is EAGVTQFPSHSVIEKGQTVTLRCDPISGHDNLYWYRRVMGKEIKFLLHFVKESKQDESGMPNNRFLAERTGGTYSTLKVQPAELEDSGVYFCASSQGSYEQFFGPGTRLTVL.

Here the CDR3 DNA reads TGTGCCAGCAGTGACCCGTTGGAGGATCAGTTCTTC. Amino acid sequence: CASSDPLEDQFF. This chain connects TRBV2 to TRBJ2-1, with D possibly being TRBD2 (5 bases). CDR3 length: 12 amino acids. CDR1 is SNHLY, CDR2 FYNNEI, per germline. V was clipped by 3 bases and J by 13 bases, with 13 bases between them. Full variable domain (remainder filled in from reference TRBV2 and TRBJ2-1): EPEVTQTPSHQVTQMGQEVILRCVPISNHLYFYWYRQILGQKVEFLVSFYNNEISEKSEIFDDQFSVERPDGSNFTLKIRSTKLEDSAMYFCASSDPLEDQFFGPGTRLTVL.

This rearrangement joins TRBV18 to TRBJ1-5, with D uncertain. V lost 3 bases and J lost 0, with 3 bases in between. Germline V gene lookup returns CDR1 KGHSH and CDR2 LQKENI. The CDR3 is 13 amino acids. The CDR3 here is CASSPDSNQPQHF. CDR3 DNA sequence: TGTGCCAGCTCACCCGATAGCAATCAGCCCCAGCATTTT. The whole variable domain, remainder taken from reference TRBV18 and TRBJ1-5, is NAGVMQNPRHLVRRRGQEARLRCSPMKGHSHVYWYRQLPEEGLKFMVYLQKENIIDESGMPKERFSAEFPKEGPSILRIQQVVRGDSAAYFCASSPDSNQPQHFGDGTRLSIL.

The chain recombines TRBV29-1 with TRBJ2-7; D is perhaps TRBD1 (6 bases). The CDR3 is made up of 13 amino acids. From germline, CDR1 is SQVTM and CDR2 ANQGSEA. Trimming pared 4 bases from V and 2 bases from J, leaving 12 bases between. The CDR3 region has the DNA TGCAGCGTTGTCGACAGGCGGACCTACGAGCAGTACTTC. As protein: CSVVDRRTYEQYF.

This clone has just one count. The genes are TRBV5-5 and TRBJ1-3; TRBD1 aligns across 7 bases. After removal of 4 bases from V and 0 bases from J, the junction contained 7 bases not matched to a gene. The CDR3 has 16 residues. The germline gives CDR1 SGHKS, CDR2 YYEKEE (reference sequence). The CDR3 loop reads CASSLTGLSSGNTIYF. CDR3 DNA: TGTGCCAGCAGCCTGACAGGGTTGAGCTCTGGAAACACCATATATTTT.

CDR3 amino acids: CASSESSHNEQFF. DNA for the CDR3: TGTGCCAGCAGTGAAAGCAGCCACAATGAGCAGTTCTTC. V and J are TRBV6-4 and TRBJ2-1; D uncertain. The CDR3 consists of 13 residues. V was pared by 3 bases and J by 5 bases, with 8 bases between. Germline-derived CDR1 and CDR2 are MRHNA and SNTAGT.